This entry describes one T cell receptor (beta chain). The antigen remains undetermined. The CDR3 does not end in the conserved phenylalanine or tryptophan, so this is likely a read error. This sample stems from a study of T cell repertoires in cytomegalovirus infection. Study-level background: Based on public TCR beta signatures, there were indications of CMV infection and of a matching HLA type.

MiXCR was run by TCRdb on the reads, yielding one entry per CDR3 protein. Here the sample spans approximately 990,000 distinct CDR3 sequences, around 32% being singletons. With 8 bases removed from V and 1 base from J, the gap between germline ends came to 8 bases. The CDR3 is 12 residues long. General study points: Individuals carrying CMV plus the relevant HLA were identified by cumulative frequency of public TCR beta families.

The receptor comes from a human donor in good health (CMV status not recorded). Some clones in this sample may be carry-over from other donors' samples. The sample here was cultured CD8+ T cells from PBMCs, taken from culture after CMV antigen stimulation. The gene calls are TRBV12-3 or TRBV12-4 and TRBJ1-1; D is perhaps TRBD1 (5 bases). CDR3 nucleotide sequence: TGTGCCAGCGGGCAGGGGAACACTGAAGCTTTCTTA. Protein: CASGQGNTEAFL.